In its sample, the clone carrying this T cell receptor (beta chain) was seen a few times. Its target is unknown. The time point is: sample taken at primary tumor resection. The data stem from a study of spatial heterogeneity in lung cancer. General study points: For expanded intratumoral alpha and beta TCRs, counts tracked tumor mutation counts.

From the 5' RACE reads, TCRdb called clonotypes with MiXCR, one entry per CDR3 protein. The repertoire holds about 10,000 distinct CDR3 sequences, with under 8.5% as singletons. The sequencing used lung tumor tissue, collected at surgery. The sequence came from a male donor with early-stage non-small cell lung cancer.

CDR3 DNA sequence: TGTGCCAGCAGCTTCGCTAGCGGACCCTACGAGCAGTACTTC. The encoded protein is CASSFASGPYEQYF. This sequence joins TRBV7-3 and TRBJ2-7; 7 bases fit TRBD2. V lost 3 bases and J lost 2; bases outside the gene matches: 4. The CDR3 is 14 residues long. Germline CDR1 and CDR2: SGHTA and FQGTGA. Full variable domain (outside the CDR3, taken from reference TRBV7-3 and TRBJ2-7): GAGVSQTPSNKVTEKGKYVELRCDPISGHTALYWYRQSLGQGPEFLIYFQGTGAADDSGLPNDRFFAVRPEGSVSTLKIQRTERGDSAVYLCASSFASGPYEQYFGPGTRLTVT.